This entry describes one T cell receptor beta chain. These data originate in a study of chemoradiotherapy in HPV16-positive cancers. Repertoires were generated with immunoSEQ multiplex PCR, while TCRdb's copy carries only in-frame clones and drops some. The repertoire includes a few thousand clones, 89% of them detected once, and approximately 5.9% sits in the top ten. The receptor was isolated from a human donor with HPV-associated anogenital cancer. The material was tumor tissue, obtained from a patient who underwent chemoradiotherapy.

The CDR3 spells CASSPNRGYTF. The CDR3, as DNA: TGTGCCAGCAGCCCTAATAGGGGCTACACCTTC. The chain couples TRBV7-2 to TRBJ1-2; D remains unclear. CDR3 length: 11 amino acids. V lost 5 bases and J 8 bases, leaving 9 bases between the germline ends. CDR1 SGHTA and CDR2 FQGNSA come from the germline V gene. The variable domain in full, completed from reference TRBV7-2 and TRBJ1-2, reads GAGVSQSPSNKVTEKGKDVELRCDPISGHTALYWYRQSLGQGLEFLIYFQGNSAPDKSGLPSDRFSAERTGGSVSTLTIQRTQQEDSAVYLCASSPNRGYTFGSGTRLTVV.